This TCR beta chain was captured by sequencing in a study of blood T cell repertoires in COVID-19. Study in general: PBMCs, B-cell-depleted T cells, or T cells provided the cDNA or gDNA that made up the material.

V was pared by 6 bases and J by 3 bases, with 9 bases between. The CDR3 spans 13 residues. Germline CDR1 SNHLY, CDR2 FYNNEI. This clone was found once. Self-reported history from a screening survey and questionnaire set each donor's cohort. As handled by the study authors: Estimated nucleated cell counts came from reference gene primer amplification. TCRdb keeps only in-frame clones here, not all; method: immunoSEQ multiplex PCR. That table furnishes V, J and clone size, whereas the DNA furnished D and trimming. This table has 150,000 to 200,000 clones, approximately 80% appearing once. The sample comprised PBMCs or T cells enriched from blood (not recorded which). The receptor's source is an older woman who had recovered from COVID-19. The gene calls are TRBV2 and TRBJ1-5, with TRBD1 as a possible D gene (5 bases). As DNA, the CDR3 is TGTGCCAGCAGGATGGGGCTCAATCAGCCCCAGCATTTT. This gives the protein CASRMGLNQPQHF.